Described below is a single T cell receptor (beta chain) sequence and its context. Its target is not known. The ends lost 6 bases at V and 6 bases at J; junction bases unmatched: 7. CDR3 size: 13 residues. Germline CDR1 and CDR2: MDHEN and SYDVKM. These data are taken from a study of cytomegalovirus exposure and HLA in healthy donors. Amplification used 60 Vbeta primers and 13 Jbeta primers. Profiling relied on immunoSEQ multiplex PCR, and the TCRdb table lists in-frame clones only, not all of them. The data contain 150,000 to 200,000 clones, more than 70% of them singletons. The study's findings and limits: Later analysis demonstrated an association between a missense DCLRE1C variant and TCR beta V- and J-gene trimming. In an earlier analysis, productive rearrangement rates for most beta V segments clustered near 87% or 30%. Most TCRs appeared rarely, but some public TCRs recurred in many donors.

The TCR originated in a young man in good health and CMV-seropositive. Sequencing used PBMCs. The rearrangement uses TRBV28 and TRBJ1-1; TRBD1 agrees at 7 bases. Here the CDR3 reads CASRMTGSAEAFF. CDR3 DNA: TGTGCCAGCAGGATGACAGGGTCGGCTGAAGCTTTCTTT.